These T cell receptor beta chains were read from a single sample in a study of regulatory T cells in long-lasting Graves disease. TCRdb reprocessed the multiplex PCR reads via MiXCR and lists one record per CDR3 protein. The sample comprises around 400,000 distinct CDR3 sequences, under 25% of which are singletons, and roughly an eighth rests with the top ten. The sample was peripheral blood mononuclear cells (PBMCs), taken when the disease was refractory, from a patient treated with antithyroid drugs. The receptors were sampled from a female donor with Graves disease. Each CDR3 is given without its conserved first and last residue. A D gene is named only where the DNA matches it firmly.

v_call	d_call	j_call	cdr3_aa
TRBV6-1	NA	TRBJ1-3	ASSVTGPGNTIY
TRBV10-3	NA	TRBJ1-3	AISGNFRDNSGNTIY
TRBV3-1	TRBD2	TRBJ2-7	ASSQTTSGGYEQY
TRBV28	NA	TRBJ1-4	ASSPLGVNEKLF
TRBV28	NA	TRBJ1-2	ASSIPTGGGYT
TRBV2	NA	TRBJ2-2	ASRRGGGRYTGELF
TRBV5-1	NA	TRBJ2-6	ASSPARDSGANVLT
TRBV12-3/TRBV12-4	TRBD1	TRBJ2-2	ASKPGQATGELF
TRBV28	NA	TRBJ1-1	VSSFRGAYTEAF
TRBV6-1	TRBD1	TRBJ2-7	ASRQPGQGTIYEQY
TRBV30	NA	TRBJ2-4	AWMHPAKNIQY
TRBV28	NA	TRBJ2-5	ATIGGRGRGVETQY
TRBV28	NA	TRBJ2-3	ASSARDTQY
TRBV15	NA	TRBJ1-1	ATSILSNTEAF
TRBV20-1	NA	TRBJ2-1	SAPQTTNNEQF
TRBV12-3/TRBV12-4	NA	TRBJ1-5	ASKLSNQPQH
TRBV28	TRBD1	TRBJ2-7	ASSSRQGAYEQY
TRBV19	NA	TRBJ1-6	ASSPTMGDSPLH
TRBV2	TRBD1	TRBJ1-4	ASSWDRINEKLF
TRBV29-1	NA	TRBJ2-5	SVAKAYQETQY
TRBV6-1	NA	TRBJ2-5	ASSEVGGILQETQY
TRBV28	NA	TRBJ1-5	ASSLLSKTLNQPQH
TRBV6-1	NA	TRBJ1-5	ASSESLGQPDQPQH
TRBV9	TRBD2	TRBJ2-7	ASSASGRSGEQY
TRBV25-1	TRBD2	TRBJ2-7	ASTAIGRSYEQY
TRBV15	NA	TRBJ1-3	ATSRDPLSGNTIY
TRBV7-9	NA	TRBJ1-3	ASSLSTKGVGNTIY
TRBV20-1	NA	TRBJ2-6	SAPPSGANVLT
TRBV2	TRBD1	NA	ASRRGTGLETQY
TRBV7-8	NA	TRBJ2-5	ASSLGRLVLQRTQY
TRBV28	NA	TRBJ1-1	ASSLVYTEAF
TRBV20-1	TRBD2	TRBJ2-7	SFMGLAGGSYEQY
TRBV28	NA	TRBJ2-5	ASSGPAGVGQETQY
TRBV20-1	NA	TRBJ2-5	SARLRQETRY
TRBV6-1	NA	TRBJ2-7	ASSELDSGPSYEQY
TRBV20-1	TRBD2	TRBJ2-7	SAPIGGLAGGHRYEQY
TRBV6-1	NA	TRBJ1-1	ASSGYRVPEAF
TRBV6-1	TRBD2	TRBJ2-5	ASRSGTRQETQY
TRBV19	NA	TRBJ2-5	ASSIVGGETQY
TRBV5-1	TRBD1	TRBJ1-1	ASSLSRTGTMNTEAF
TRBV6-1	TRBD1	TRBJ1-1	ASRIQGAMNTEAF
TRBV9	TRBD1	TRBJ1-4	ASSTSGTGSEKLF
TRBV28	NA	TRBJ2-6	ASSPGVGPNVLT
TRBV5-1	NA	TRBJ2-2	ASRYGNTGELF
TRBV20-1	NA	TRBJ2-7	SASGGGGFSYEQY